The next 27 T cell receptor beta chains were all read from a single sample in a study of cytomegalovirus exposure and HLA in healthy donors. Primers for the PCR totalled 60 Vbeta and 13 Jbeta. Clones were sequenced by immunoSEQ multiplex PCR, and TCRdb holds only the in-frame ones, with some missing. This table has 180,000 or so clones, about 80% appearing once. The sequenced sample was PBMCs. All receptors come from a woman younger than 45 in good health and CMV-seropositive.

J is TRBJ1-5 and V is TRBV6-5; D uncertain. Trimming cost V 4 bases and J 0 bases, with 7 bases left between them. CDR3 length: 14 residues. Germline values: CDR1 MNHEY, CDR2 SVGAGI. CDR3 nucleotide sequence: TGTGCCAGCAGTTTGGTTAGTAGCAATCAGCCCCAGCATTTT. Translated, it gives CASSLVSSNQPQHF.

V and J are TRBV7-7 and TRBJ2-3; the D is unclear. Trimming left V 3 bases short and J 3 bases short, with 7 bases between. Per germline, CDR1 SSHAT and CDR2 FNYEAQ (reference sequence). The CDR3 loop spans 13 amino acids. In DNA form, the CDR3 reads TGTGCCAGCAGCTTCACACGAACAGATACGCAGTATTTT. Translated, it gives CASSFTRTDTQYF.

This chain links TRBV28 with TRBJ1-2; the D gene is possibly TRBD1 (5 bases). Trimming left V 8 bases short and J 7 bases short, with 20 bases between. Germline CDR1 reads MDHEN; CDR2 reads SYDVKM. The CDR3 extends over 14 amino acids. Here the CDR3 reads CASAFPGLVVGYTF. In DNA, the CDR3 is TGTGCCAGCGCTTTCCCGGGACTAGTGGTTGGCTACACCTTC.

The chain couples TRBV5-1 to TRBJ1-5; D remains ambiguous. CDR3 length: 15 residues. Germline V gives CDR1 SGHRS, CDR2 YFSETQ. V was trimmed by 4 bases and J by 1 base, leaving 12 bases between them. This chain's CDR3 is CASSSGLGSNQPQHF. The CDR3 nucleotides are TGCGCCAGCAGCAGCGGGTTGGGAAGCAATCAGCCCCAGCATTTT.

The J gene is TRBJ1-5, the V gene TRBV6-1; TRBD1 is a possible D gene (6 bases). CDR1 and CDR2 (germline): MNHNS, SASEGT. Trimming removed 4 bases at V and 5 bases at J, with 12 bases between. This CDR3 has 14 residues. The CDR3 spells CASSATGNDQPQHF. Here the CDR3 DNA reads TGTGCCAGCAGTGCAACAGGGAACGATCAGCCCCAGCATTTT.

The V call is TRBV4-3, the J call TRBJ1-4; tentatively, D is TRBD1 (6 bases). CDR1 LGHNA and CDR2 YSLEER come from the germline V gene. CDR3 length: 15 residues. The germline V and J ends were trimmed by 4 bases and 2 bases, with 11 bases remaining between them. CDR3 bases: TGCGCCAGCAGCCCGGACAGACCTACTAATGAAAAACTGTTTTTT. Encoded protein: CASSPDRPTNEKLFF.

The gene calls are TRBV6-4 and TRBJ2-2; 7 bases fit TRBD1. There are 17 residues in the CDR3. V shed 2 bases, J shed 5 bases, and the junction held 11 bases outside the gene matches. CDR1 is MRHNA, CDR2 SNTAGT, per germline. The CDR3 reads CASSDTQGWTETGELFF. The CDR3 coding sequence is TGTGCCAGCAGTGACACACAGGGGTGGACCGAGACCGGGGAGCTGTTTTTT.

The V and J genes are TRBV5-4 and TRBJ1-1; 8 bases map to TRBD1. There are 13 residues in the CDR3. Germline V gene lookup returns CDR1 SGHNT and CDR2 YYREEE (reference sequence). V dropped 4 bases and J dropped 7; count of bases not matched to a gene: 6. The CDR3 is CASSPDRALEAFF. CDR3 nucleotide sequence: TGTGCCAGCAGCCCGGACAGGGCGCTTGAAGCTTTCTTT. Full variable domain (remainder filled in from reference TRBV5-4 and TRBJ1-1): ETGVTQSPTHLIKTRGQQVTLRCSSQSGHNTVSWYQQALGQGPQFIFQYYREEENGRGNFPPRFSGLQFPNYSSELNVNALELDDSALYLCASSPDRALEAFFGQGTRLTVV.

The rearrangement uses TRBV6-5 and TRBJ2-7; a weak D match, TRBD2 (6 bases). Deletions cut 2 bases from V and 3 bases from J, with 14 bases between. CDR3 size: 15 residues. Germline V gene lookup returns CDR1 MNHEY and CDR2 SVGAGI. The CDR3 protein is CASSYGVIGSYEQYF. The DNA for the CDR3 is TGTGCCAGCAGTTACGGGGTGATCGGGAGCTACGAGCAGTACTTC.

This chain links TRBV4-1 with TRBJ1-2; 7 bases align to TRBD1. V was clipped by 3 bases and J by 7 bases; unmatched bases: 11. Germline V gene data show CDR1 as MGHRA and CDR2 as YSYEKL. This CDR3 contains 15 residues. The CDR3 bases are TGCGCCAGCAGCCACAGGGGGACCCTAAGGGGTGGCTACACCTTC. This encodes CASSHRGTLRGGYTF.

This sequence joins TRBV27 and TRBJ2-1, with 7 positions matching TRBD2. Unmatched junction bases numbered 14, after V lost 5 bases and J lost 4 bases. The germline gives CDR1 MNHEY, CDR2 SMNVEV (reference sequence). The length of the CDR3 is 17 residues. The CDR3 sequence: CASSVQKVGGGYNEQFF. The DNA of the CDR3 is TGTGCCAGCAGTGTTCAGAAGGTGGGGGGGGGATACAATGAGCAGTTCTTC.

The CDR3 region is CASSLVTTVETQYF. The CDR3 region has the DNA TGTGCCAGCAGCTTAGTAACGACAGTTGAGACCCAGTACTTC. The gene calls are TRBV7-9 and TRBJ2-5; possibly TRBD1 for D (5 bases). V dropped 1 base and J dropped 5 bases, with 11 bases sitting between them. Germline V gene lookup returns CDR1 SEHNR and CDR2 FQNEAQ (reference sequence). The length of the CDR3 is 14 residues.

The chain couples TRBV30 to TRBJ1-1, with 7 positions matching TRBD1. The CDR3 is made up of 14 amino acids. CDR1 is GTSNPN and CDR2 is SVGIG in the germline V gene (reference sequence). Trimming at V came to 4 bases and at J to 1 base, leaving 6 bases not matched to a gene. As DNA, the CDR3 is TGTGCCTGGAACGACAGGGTTAAGAACACTGAAGCTTTCTTT. Protein sequence: CAWNDRVKNTEAFF. Complete variable domain (other parts from reference TRBV30 and TRBJ1-1): SQTIHQWPATLVQPVGSPLSLECTVEGTSNPNLYWYRQAAGRGLQLLFYSVGIGQISSEVPQNLSASRPQDRQFILSSKKLLLSDSGFYLCAWNDRVKNTEAFFGQGTRLTVV.

At least ten counts were recorded for this clone. CDR3 nucleotide sequence: TGTGCCTACAAAGCTAGCGGGGAAAAAAACATTCAGTACTTC. Its protein is CAYKASGEKNIQYF. This chain uses TRBV30 with TRBJ2-4; 9 bases match TRBD2. Germline V CDR1 and CDR2: GTSNPN, SVGIG (reference sequence). Trimming cost V 7 bases and J 4 bases; bases outside gene matches: 8. The CDR3 consists of 14 residues.

V usage is TRBV6-6 and J usage is TRBJ2-1; 10 bases fit TRBD1. Germline V gene sequence: CDR1 MNHNY, CDR2 SVGAGI (reference sequence). The CDR3 runs to 15 residues. J was trimmed by 7 bases and V by 0 bases; bases with no gene match: 3. CDR3 amino acids: CASSYSTGGKNEQFF. The CDR3 DNA sequence: TGTGCCAGCAGTTACTCGACAGGGGGCAAGAATGAGCAGTTCTTC.

This chain uses TRBV10-3 with TRBJ1-2, with unresolved D. Germline CDR1 is ENHRY and CDR2 is SYGVKD. V dropped 3 bases and J dropped 4 bases, with 9 bases sitting between them. The CDR3 has 13 residues. CDR3 loop: CAISDLAGYGYTF. In DNA form, the CDR3 reads TGTGCCATCAGTGACTTAGCGGGCTATGGCTACACCTTC.

CDR3 amino acids: CASRGLAGDEQYF. The CDR3 nucleotides read TGTGCCAGCAGAGGACTAGCAGGTGACGAGCAGTACTTC. The chain is built from TRBV6-5 and TRBJ2-7, with 8 bases lining up with TRBD2. The CDR3 is made up of 13 amino acids. The germline gives CDR1 MNHEY, CDR2 SVGAGI. After removal of 6 bases from V and 5 bases from J, the junction contained 6 bases not matched to a gene.

This clone was recorded only once. This sequence joins TRBV7-9 and TRBJ1-4; D call uncertain. Germline CDR1 and CDR2: SEHNR and FQNEAQ (reference sequence). V was cut by 4 bases and J by 3 bases, with 12 bases left in between. The CDR3 covers 15 residues. CDR3 sequence: CASSWEPAANEKLFF. CDR3 DNA: TGTGCCAGCAGCTGGGAGCCAGCGGCTAATGAAAAACTGTTTTTT.

As concerns this clone: An end of the junction differs from the germline gene, which may be a read error. V usage is TRBV7-2 and J usage is TRBJ2-4; TRBD1 might be the D (5 bases). Germline CDR1 reads SGHTA; CDR2 reads FQGNSA. The CDR3 covers 13 residues. The CDR3 DNA follows: TGTGCCAGCAGCTTATACCCCAGGGAAATGATGGACTTC. Translating gives CASSLYPREMMDF.

The rearrangement joins TRBV5-1 to TRBJ1-3; 7 nucleotides align to TRBD1. The CDR3 loop spans 17 amino acids. Germline V gene sequence: CDR1 SGHRS, CDR2 YFSETQ. With V trimmed by 0 bases and J by 0 bases, 6 bases remained unmatched. CDR3 nucleotide sequence: TGCGCCAGCAGCTTGGGACAGGGAATATTCTCTGGAAACACCATATATTTT. Protein sequence: CASSLGQGIFSGNTIYF.

The genes are TRBV7-2 and TRBJ2-5; tentatively, D is TRBD1 (6 bases). The germline V gene has CDR1 SGHTA and CDR2 FQGNSA. Trimming stripped 1 base from V and 1 base from J, with 13 bases between. The CDR3 is 16 amino acids. The CDR3, as DNA: TGTGCCAGCAGCTTAGGGCCAGGGGTTGGCCAAGAGACCCAGTACTTC. Translating gives CASSLGPGVGQETQYF.

The rearrangement links TRBV28 to TRBJ2-7, with TRBD1 matching over 9 bases. CDR1 and CDR2 (germline): MDHEN, SYDVKM. The CDR3 spans 14 residues. V lost 6 bases, J lost 1 base, and 4 bases stayed unmatched. CDR3 protein: CASRGTGRSYEQYF. For the CDR3, the DNA is TGTGCCAGCAGGGGGACAGGGAGGTCCTACGAGCAGTACTTC. Combining the CDR3 with reference TRBV28 and TRBJ2-7 gives the whole variable domain DVKVTQSSRYLVKRTGEKVFLECVQDMDHENMFWYRQDPGLGLRLIYFSYDVKMKEKGDIPEGYSVSREKKERFSLILESASTNQTSMYLCASRGTGRSYEQYFGPGTRLTVT.

This chain links TRBV2 with TRBJ1-2, with D perhaps TRBD1 (5 bases). The ends were cut back, 6 bases at V and 7 bases at J, with 15 bases in the middle. Germline lookup yields CDR1 SNHLY and CDR2 FYNNEI. CDR3 length: 13 residues. The CDR3: CASSDDGGAGYTF. The CDR3 nucleotides read TGTGCCAGCAGCGACGACGGGGGAGCTGGCTACACCTTC.

CDR3: CASRVGSQETQYF. CDR3 DNA: TGTGCCAGCAGGGTAGGGAGCCAAGAGACCCAGTACTTC. The chain employs TRBV6-6 and TRBJ2-5; tentatively, D is TRBD2 (5 bases). Trimming took off 6 bases at V and 1 base at J, with 9 bases between the two ends. The CDR3 extends over 13 amino acids. Germline CDR1 MNHNY, CDR2 SVGAGI (reference sequence).

Turning to this clone: Its ends do not fully match the called genes, so a read error is possible. This chain joins TRBV30 and TRBJ2-7, with TRBD2 matching 11 bases. The CDR3 totals 12 residues. Germline values: CDR1 GTSNPN, CDR2 SVGIG (reference sequence). This CDR3 reads CAGTSGSYEQHF. In DNA, the CDR3 is TGTGCCGGGACTAGCGGCTCCTACGAGCAGCACTTC.

In regard to this clone: This sample includes further DNA sequences coding for the same CDR3. This rearrangement joins TRBV19 to TRBJ1-5; the D gene is possibly TRBD1 (5 bases). V was pared by 2 bases and J by 4 bases, with 6 bases between. The CDR3 consists of 13 residues. Germline CDR1 and CDR2: LNHDA and SQIVND (reference sequence). DNA of the CDR3: TGTGCCAGTAGTATACGGGGGAATCAGCCCCAGCATTTT. Translating it yields CASSIRGNQPQHF.

The V and J genes are TRBV11-2 and TRBJ2-7; 7 nucleotides line up with TRBD1. With 3 bases clipped from V and 4 bases from J, the junction kept 6 bases outside the gene matches. The germline V gene encodes CDR1 SGHAT and CDR2 FQNNGV. CDR3 size: 14 residues. This CDR3 reads CASSLAGGQYEQYF. The DNA of the CDR3 is TGTGCCAGCAGCTTGGCAGGGGGTCAGTACGAGCAGTACTTC. Combining the CDR3 with reference TRBV11-2 and TRBJ2-7 gives the whole variable domain EAGVAQSPRYKIIEKRQSVAFWCNPISGHATLYWYQQILGQGPKLLIQFQNNGVVDDSQLPKDRFSAERLKGVDSTLKIQPAKLEDSAVYLCASSLAGGQYEQYFGPGTRLTVT.